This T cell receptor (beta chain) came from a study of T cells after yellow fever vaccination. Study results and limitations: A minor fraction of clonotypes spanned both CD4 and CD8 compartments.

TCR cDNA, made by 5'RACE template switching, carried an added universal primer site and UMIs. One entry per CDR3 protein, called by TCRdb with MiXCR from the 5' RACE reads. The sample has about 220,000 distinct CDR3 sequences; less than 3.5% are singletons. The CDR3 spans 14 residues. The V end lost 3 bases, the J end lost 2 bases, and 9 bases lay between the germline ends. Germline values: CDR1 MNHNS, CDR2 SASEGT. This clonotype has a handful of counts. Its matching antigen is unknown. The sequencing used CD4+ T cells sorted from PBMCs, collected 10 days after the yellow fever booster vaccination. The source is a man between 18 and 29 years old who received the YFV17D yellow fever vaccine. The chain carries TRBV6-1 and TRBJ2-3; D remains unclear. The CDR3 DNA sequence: TGTGCCAGCAGTGAGTGGCCAGTCACAGATACGCAGTATTTT. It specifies CASSEWPVTDTQYF.